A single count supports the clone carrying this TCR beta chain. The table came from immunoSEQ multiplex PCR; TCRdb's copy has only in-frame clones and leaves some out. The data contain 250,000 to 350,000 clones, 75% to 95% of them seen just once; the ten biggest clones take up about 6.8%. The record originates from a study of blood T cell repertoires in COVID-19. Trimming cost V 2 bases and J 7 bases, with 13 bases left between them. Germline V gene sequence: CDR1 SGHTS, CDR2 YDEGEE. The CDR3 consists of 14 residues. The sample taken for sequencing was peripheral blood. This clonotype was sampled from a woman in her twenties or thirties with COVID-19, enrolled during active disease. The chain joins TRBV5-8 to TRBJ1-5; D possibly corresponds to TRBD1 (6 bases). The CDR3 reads CASSFQGIGQPQHF. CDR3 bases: TGTGCCAGCAGCTTTCAGGGGATTGGACAGCCCCAGCATTTT.